The 12 T cell receptor beta chains below were found in one sample sequenced in a study of neurological immune-mediated disorders. TCRdb re-derived calls from the 5' RACE reads in MiXCR, one entry per CDR3 protein. Among roughly 100,000 distinct CDR3 sequences listed, more than 10% were seen once. Regarding time point: longitudinal time-point 3. The sample consisted of PBMCs. Receptors originate from a female donor with HTLV-1-associated myelopathy (HAM/TSP).

This clonotype was seen repeatedly, ten times or more. V usage is TRBV5-1 and J usage is TRBJ2-5; D ambiguous. The V gene lost 0 bases and the J gene lost 5 bases, with 11 bases spanning the gap. Germline-derived CDR1 and CDR2 are SGHRS and YFSETQ. This CDR3 comprises 14 residues. The CDR3 here is CASSLDSPSETQYF. The CDR3 nucleotides read TGCGCCAGCAGCTTGGACAGTCCGAGTGAGACCCAGTACTTC.

The sample holds many counts of this clonotype. The chain joins TRBV20-1 to TRBJ2-1; TRBD2 matches 9 bases. J gave up 9 bases and V 1 base, and 7 bases lay outside the gene matches. The CDR3 has 14 amino acids. The germline gives CDR1 DFQATT, CDR2 SNEGSKA (reference sequence). The CDR3 loop is CSARVSSGTPEQFF. The CDR3 DNA sequence: TGCAGTGCTAGAGTTTCTAGCGGGACCCCTGAGCAGTTCTTC.

This clonotype was picked up one time. Because the CDR3's place on the DNA is in doubt, the DNA is left out and the CDR3 is given as listed by TCRdb. CDR3 sequence: CASTNQTSMYLCASSLTGINEQFF. This rearrangement joins TRBV5-1 to TRBJ2-1; the table's D call, TRBD1, has no DNA check behind it. CDR1 and CDR2 from the germline V gene are SGHRS and YFSETQ. The CDR3 is 24 residues long, counting both termini.

This clonotype has at least ten counts. This chain uses TRBV29-1 with TRBJ2-7; the match to TRBD1 covers 7 bases. The CDR3 contains 12 residues. V lost 4 bases to trimming and J lost 0 bases; unmatched junction nucleotides: 0. Germline V gene sequence: CDR1 SQVTM, CDR2 ANQGSEA. The CDR3 region is CSVGTGSYEQYF. The CDR3 DNA sequence: TGCAGCGTTGGGACAGGCTCCTACGAGCAGTACTTC.

This clonotype was observed many times. Here the CDR3 reads CSARAQYRQGRTGELFF. The CDR3 region has the DNA TGCAGTGCTAGAGCTCAGTACCGACAGGGGAGGACCGGGGAGCTGTTTTTT. This chain links TRBV20-1 with TRBJ2-2, with TRBD1 matching 8 bases. Germline trimming cut 1 base from V and 5 bases from J; bases unmatched to any gene: 12. The CDR3 sequence is 17 residues long. Germline CDR1 DFQATT, CDR2 SNEGSKA (reference sequence).

This clonotype was found many times. The V call is TRBV4-1, the J call TRBJ2-7; either TRBD1 or TRBD2 may supply D (5 bases each). CDR3 length: 14 amino acids. Per the germline V gene, CDR1 is MGHRA and CDR2 is YSYEKL. V shed 3 bases and J shed 0 bases, with 9 bases lying between them. CDR3 coding DNA: TGCGCCAGCAGCCACCCCGGGGCCTCCTACGAGCAGTACTTC. Protein: CASSHPGASYEQYF.

This clonotype was seen only a few times. The chain links TRBV14 to TRBJ1-6; perhaps TRBD1 as D (5 bases). The V and J ends lost 5 bases and 10 bases respectively, with 9 bases between them. The CDR3 consists of 12 residues. CDR1 and CDR2 from the germline V gene are SGHDN and FVKESK. DNA for the CDR3: TGTGCCAGCAGCTGGGGGAACTCACCCCTCCACTTT. Translated: CASSWGNSPLHF.

This clonotype was counted many times. This chain joins TRBV20-1 and TRBJ2-7; 9 bases align to TRBD2. Germline loops: CDR1 DFQATT, CDR2 SNEGSKA (reference sequence). The CDR3 has 15 residues. The J segment lost 3 bases and the V segment lost 3 bases, leaving 9 bases of the junction unmatched. CDR3 in amino acids: CSASRIGTSSYEQYF. The CDR3 bases are TGCAGTGCTAGCCGCATCGGGACTAGCAGCTACGAGCAGTACTTC.

As to this clonotype: With a much larger clone just one base away, this may be a read error. The chain carries TRBV12-3 or TRBV12-4 and TRBJ1-2, with a possible D match to TRBD1 (5 bases). This CDR3 comprises 13 residues. The CDR3 loop is CASTHRFNYCYTF. In DNA form, the CDR3 reads TGTGCCAGCACCCACAGGTTTAACTATTGCTACACCTTC.

The chain links TRBV28 to TRBJ1-1; D is perhaps TRBD1 (5 bases). Germline V gives CDR1 MDHEN, CDR2 SYDVKM. Trimming pared 4 bases from V and 8 bases from J, leaving 20 bases between. This CDR3 spans 15 amino acids. Here the CDR3 DNA reads TGTGCCAGCAGTTCTGCCTGGGACCCTACCGTAGAAGCTTTCTTT. Protein: CASSSAWDPTVEAFF.

This clonotype was seen many times. This chain links TRBV5-1 with TRBJ1-1; D gene ambiguous. The length of the CDR3 is 14 residues. Germline values: CDR1 SGHRS, CDR2 YFSETQ. Trimming shortened V by 0 bases and J by 7 bases, and 13 bases separated the two germline ends. CDR3 region: CASSLVKGSLEAFF. The CDR3 DNA reads TGCGCCAGCAGCTTGGTAAAAGGCAGCCTTGAAGCTTTCTTT.

On this clonotype: The DNA is omitted, as the CDR3 cannot be located on it reliably, and the CDR3 follows TCRdb's listing. The V call is TRBV5-5, the J call TRBJ2-7; the D call in the table, TRBD1, was not verified against the DNA. Germline V lookup: CDR1 SGHKS, CDR2 YYEKEE (reference sequence). The CDR3 length equals 24 residues, ends included. This CDR3 reads CASSLISGGRWADTQYFGPGEQYF.